The TCR beta chain under discussion was sequenced for a study of response to subunit inactivated influenza vaccine. This clonotype was recorded a few times. V lost 0 bases and J lost 0, with 4 bases in between. The CDR3 is 15 residues long. CDR1 SGHRS and CDR2 YFSETQ come from the germline V gene. Via MiXCR, TCRdb re-called the RT-PCR reads, giving one row per CDR3 protein. The repertoire consists of around 320,000 distinct CDR3 sequences, with about 20% occurring once and the leading ten covering over 9%. This sequence joins TRBV5-1 and TRBJ2-6; D gene ambiguous. The starting material was PBMCs from blood, obtained less than 22 months after vaccination. This receptor was identified in a man aged 45 to 75 who received an inactivated influenza vaccine. The CDR3 DNA follows: TGCGCCAGCAGCTTGGATTACTCTGGGGCCAACGTCCTGACTTTC. Protein product: CASSLDYSGANVLTF.